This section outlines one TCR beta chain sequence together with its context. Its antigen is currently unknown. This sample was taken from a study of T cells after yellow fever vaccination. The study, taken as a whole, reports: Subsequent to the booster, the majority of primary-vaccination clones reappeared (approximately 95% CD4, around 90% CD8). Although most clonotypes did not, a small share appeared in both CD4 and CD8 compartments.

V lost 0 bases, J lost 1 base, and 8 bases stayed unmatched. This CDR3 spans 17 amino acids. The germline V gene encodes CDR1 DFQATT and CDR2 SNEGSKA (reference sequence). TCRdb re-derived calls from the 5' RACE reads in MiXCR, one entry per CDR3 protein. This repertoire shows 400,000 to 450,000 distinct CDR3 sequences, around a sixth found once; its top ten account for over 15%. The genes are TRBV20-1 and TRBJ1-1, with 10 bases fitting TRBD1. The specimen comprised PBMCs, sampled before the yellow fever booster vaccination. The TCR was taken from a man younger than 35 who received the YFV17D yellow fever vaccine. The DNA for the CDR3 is TGCAGTGCTAGAGACCGACAGGGGGCAATTTGGAACACTGAAGCTTTCTTT. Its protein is CSARDRQGAIWNTEAFF.